This T cell receptor (beta chain) was recovered during a study of blood T cell repertoires in COVID-19. Background on the study: Samples representing acute and convalescent COVID-19 were sourced from the United States, Italy and Spain. T cells, B-cell-depleted T cells, or PBMCs provided the cDNA or gDNA that served as material.

Per the original methods: Nucleated cell counts were estimated from reference gene primer amplification. TCRdb keeps only in-frame clones here, not all; method: immunoSEQ multiplex PCR. Clonal size and the V and J genes are those of that table, whereas D and trimming came from the DNA. Among 250,000 to 300,000 clones, about nine tenths were seen once, and the ten largest hold approximately 1.5%. The sequencing input was peripheral blood. The TCR comes from a middle-aged woman who had recovered from COVID-19.

The DNA of the CDR3 is TGTGCCAGCAGCTTAGTCACTAGCACTGAAGCTTTCTTT. Its translation is CASSLVTSTEAFF. The V gene is TRBV7-9, the J gene TRBJ1-1; D is ambiguous. V lost 1 base, J lost 4 bases, and 7 bases lay in between. Germline V gene data show CDR1 as SEHNR and CDR2 as FQNEAQ (reference sequence). The CDR3 sequence is 13 residues long.